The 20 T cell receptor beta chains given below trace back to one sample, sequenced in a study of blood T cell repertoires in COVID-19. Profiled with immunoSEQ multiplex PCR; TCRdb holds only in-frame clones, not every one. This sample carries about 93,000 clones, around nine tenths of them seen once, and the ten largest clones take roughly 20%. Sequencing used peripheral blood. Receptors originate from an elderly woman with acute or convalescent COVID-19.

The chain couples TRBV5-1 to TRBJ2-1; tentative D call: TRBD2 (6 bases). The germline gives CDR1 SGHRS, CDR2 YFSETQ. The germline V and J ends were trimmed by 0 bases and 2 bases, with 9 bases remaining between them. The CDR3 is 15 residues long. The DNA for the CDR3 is TGCGCCAGCAGCTTGGACGGGGGAACCTACAATGAGCAGTTCTTC. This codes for CASSLDGGTYNEQFF.

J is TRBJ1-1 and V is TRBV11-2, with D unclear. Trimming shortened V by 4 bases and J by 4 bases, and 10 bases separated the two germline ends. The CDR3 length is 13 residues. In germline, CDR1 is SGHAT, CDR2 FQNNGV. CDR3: CASSSKIGTEAFF. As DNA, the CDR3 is TGTGCCAGCAGCTCTAAAATCGGCACTGAAGCTTTCTTT.

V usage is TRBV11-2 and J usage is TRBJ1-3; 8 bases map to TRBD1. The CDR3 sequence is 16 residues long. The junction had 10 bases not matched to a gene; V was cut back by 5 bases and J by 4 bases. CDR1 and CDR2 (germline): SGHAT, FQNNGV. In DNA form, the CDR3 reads TGTGCCAGCAGCCTCGACAGGGGAAAGGCCGGAAACACCATATATTTT. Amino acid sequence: CASSLDRGKAGNTIYF.

CDR3 sequence (DNA): TGTGCCAGCAGCTTAGGTGACAGGGGGACCTATGAGCAGTTCTTC. As protein: CASSLGDRGTYEQFF. The V and J genes are TRBV11-3 and TRBJ2-1; 9 bases are shared with TRBD1. The CDR3 has 15 residues. Trimming at V came to 1 base and at J to 8 bases, leaving 6 bases not matched to a gene. CDR1 and CDR2 from the germline V gene are SGHNT and YENEEA.

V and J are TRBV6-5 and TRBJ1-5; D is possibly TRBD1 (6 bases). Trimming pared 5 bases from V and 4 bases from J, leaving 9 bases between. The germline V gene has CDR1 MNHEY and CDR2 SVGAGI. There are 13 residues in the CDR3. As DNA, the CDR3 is TGTGCCAGCAGTCCGGGACATAATCAGCCCCAGCATTTT. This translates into CASSPGHNQPQHF.

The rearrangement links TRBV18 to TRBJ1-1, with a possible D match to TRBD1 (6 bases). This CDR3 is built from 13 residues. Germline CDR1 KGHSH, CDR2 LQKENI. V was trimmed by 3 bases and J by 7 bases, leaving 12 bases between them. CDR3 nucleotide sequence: TGTGCCAGCTCACCCTCGGACAGTCTTGAAGCTTTCTTT. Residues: CASSPSDSLEAFF.

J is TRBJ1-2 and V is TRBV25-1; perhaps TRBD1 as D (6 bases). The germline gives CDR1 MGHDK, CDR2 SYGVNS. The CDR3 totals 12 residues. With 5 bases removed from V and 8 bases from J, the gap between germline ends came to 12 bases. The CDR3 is CASSRGLGGYTF. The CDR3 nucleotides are TGTGCCAGCAGTAGGGGGTTAGGGGGCTACACCTTC.

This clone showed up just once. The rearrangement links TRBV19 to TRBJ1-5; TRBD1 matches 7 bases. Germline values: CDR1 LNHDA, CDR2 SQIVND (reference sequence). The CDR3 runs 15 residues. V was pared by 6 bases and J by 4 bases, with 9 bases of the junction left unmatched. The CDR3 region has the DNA TGTGCCAGTAGCCCCTTAACAGGGGAGAATCAGCCCCAGCATTTT. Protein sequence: CASSPLTGENQPQHF.

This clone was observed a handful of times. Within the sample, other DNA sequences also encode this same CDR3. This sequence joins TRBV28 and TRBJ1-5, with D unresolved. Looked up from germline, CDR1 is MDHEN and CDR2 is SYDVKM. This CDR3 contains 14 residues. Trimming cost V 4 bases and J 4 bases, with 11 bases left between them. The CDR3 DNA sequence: TGTGCCAGCAGTTCTCCGGGAGGTAATCAGCCCCAGCATTTT. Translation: CASSSPGGNQPQHF.

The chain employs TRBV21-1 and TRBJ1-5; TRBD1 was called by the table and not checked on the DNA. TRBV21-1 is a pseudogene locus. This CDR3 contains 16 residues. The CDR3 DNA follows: TGTGCCAGCAGCACCGGACAGGGGCCTTTCAATCAGCCCCAGCATTTT. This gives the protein CASSTGQGPFNQPQHF.

For the CDR3, the DNA is TGTGCCAGCAGTCCAGCGGTGAGCTCCTATAATTCACCCCTCCACTTT. Amino acids: CASSPAVSSYNSPLHF. The chain couples TRBV6-6 to TRBJ1-6; D is unclear. Trimming left V 5 bases short and J 0 bases short, with 11 bases between. CDR3 size: 16 residues. From germline, CDR1 is MNHNY and CDR2 SVGAGI (reference sequence).

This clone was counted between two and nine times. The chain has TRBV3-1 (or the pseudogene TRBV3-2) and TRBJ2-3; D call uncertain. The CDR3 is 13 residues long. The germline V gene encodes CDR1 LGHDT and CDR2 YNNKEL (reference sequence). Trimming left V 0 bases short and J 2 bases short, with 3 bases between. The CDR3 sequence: CASSQDHTDTQYF. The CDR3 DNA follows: TGTGCCAGCAGCCAAGATCACACAGATACGCAGTATTTT.

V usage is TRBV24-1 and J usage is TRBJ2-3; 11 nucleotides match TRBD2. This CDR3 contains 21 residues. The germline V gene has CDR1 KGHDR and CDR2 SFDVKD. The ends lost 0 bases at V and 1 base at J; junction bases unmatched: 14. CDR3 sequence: CATSDLGIAGGHVPGTDTQYF. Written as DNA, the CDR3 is TGTGCCACCAGTGATTTGGGGATAGCGGGGGGGCACGTTCCAGGCACAGATACGCAGTATTTT.

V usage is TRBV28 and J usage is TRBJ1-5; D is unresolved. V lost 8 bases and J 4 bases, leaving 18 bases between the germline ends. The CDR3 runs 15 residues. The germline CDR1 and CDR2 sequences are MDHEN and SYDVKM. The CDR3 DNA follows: TGTGCCAGCGGCCCGTACCAGGCGTGGAATCAGCCCCAGCATTTT. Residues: CASGPYQAWNQPQHF.

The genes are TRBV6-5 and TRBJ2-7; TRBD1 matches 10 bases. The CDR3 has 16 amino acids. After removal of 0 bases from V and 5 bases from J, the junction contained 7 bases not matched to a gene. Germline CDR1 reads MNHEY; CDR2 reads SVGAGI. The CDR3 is CASSYSRWDRGHEQYF. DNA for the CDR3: TGTGCCAGCAGTTACTCGAGGTGGGACAGGGGTCACGAGCAGTACTTC.

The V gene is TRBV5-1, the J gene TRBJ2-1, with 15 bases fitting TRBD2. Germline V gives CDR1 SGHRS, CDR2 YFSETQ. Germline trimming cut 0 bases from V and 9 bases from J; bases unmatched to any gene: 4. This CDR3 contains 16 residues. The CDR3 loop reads CASSLGGTSGGSEQFF. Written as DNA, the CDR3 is TGCGCCAGCAGCTTGGGTGGGACTAGCGGGGGGAGTGAGCAGTTCTTC. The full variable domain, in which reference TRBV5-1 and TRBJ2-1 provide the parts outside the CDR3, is KAGVTQTPRYLIKTRGQQVTLSCSPISGHRSVSWYQQTPGQGLQFLFEYFSETQRNKGNFPGRFSGRQFSNSRSEMNVSTLELGDSALYLCASSLGGTSGGSEQFFGPGTRLTVL.

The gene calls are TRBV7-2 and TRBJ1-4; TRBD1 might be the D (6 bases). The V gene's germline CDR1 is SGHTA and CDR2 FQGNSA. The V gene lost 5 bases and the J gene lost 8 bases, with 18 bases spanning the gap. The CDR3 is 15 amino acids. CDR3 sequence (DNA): TGTGCCAGCAGCGCCACAGGGTGGGTGTCGGAAAAACTGTTTTTT. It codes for CASSATGWVSEKLFF.

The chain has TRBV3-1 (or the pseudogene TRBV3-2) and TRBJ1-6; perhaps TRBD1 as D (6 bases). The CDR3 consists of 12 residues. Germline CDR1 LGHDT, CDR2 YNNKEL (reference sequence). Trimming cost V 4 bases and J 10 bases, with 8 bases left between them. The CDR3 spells CASSRTGSPLHF. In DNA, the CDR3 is TGTGCCAGCAGCCGTACAGGGTCACCCCTCCACTTT.

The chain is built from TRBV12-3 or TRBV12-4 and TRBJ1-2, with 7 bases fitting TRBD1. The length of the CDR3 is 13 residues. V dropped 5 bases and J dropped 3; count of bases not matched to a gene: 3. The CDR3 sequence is CASSPDRDYGYTF. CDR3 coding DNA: TGTGCCAGCAGTCCCGACAGGGACTATGGCTACACCTTC.

The CDR3 here is CASSPNAYGYTF. The CDR3, as DNA: TGTGCCAGCAGCCCTAATGCCTATGGCTACACCTTC. The V call is TRBV7-2, the J call TRBJ1-2; D gene uncertain. Germline V gene data show CDR1 as SGHTA and CDR2 as FQGNSA. The CDR3 extends over 12 amino acids. Trimming took 5 bases from V and 4 from J, leaving 8 bases between them.